This TCR beta chain was obtained from a study of cytotoxic CD8 clonotypes in ibrutinib-treated CLL. Study information: There were over nine relapsed/refractory patients and more than 14 treatment-naive patients, and fewer than 18 were IGHV unmutated. General study results and limits: Sustained-remission patients were sampled at one set of times and progressing patients at different ones. Before falling back toward baseline at progression, clonality had risen at the time of ibrutinib response. Public clonotypes were uncommon and contracted or stayed stable on treatment.

On this clone: Antigen specificity is unknown.

Per the germline V gene, CDR1 is SEHNR and CDR2 is FQNEAQ (reference sequence). This CDR3 region has 13 residues. Trimming removed 8 bases from V and 7 bases from J, with 14 bases in between. Generated by immunoSEQ multiplex PCR, the TCRdb table keeps only in-frame clones and is missing some. The sample lists 53,000 or so clones, around 52% occurring once. Source: PBMCs, taken at disease progression, from a patient treated with ibrutinib. This sequence joins TRBV7-9 and TRBJ2-2; D might be TRBD1 (6 bases). The source is a human donor with chronic lymphocytic leukemia. CDR3 protein: CASLGSGVGELFF. CDR3 bases: TGTGCCAGCCTTGGGTCAGGGGTCGGGGAGCTGTTTTTT.